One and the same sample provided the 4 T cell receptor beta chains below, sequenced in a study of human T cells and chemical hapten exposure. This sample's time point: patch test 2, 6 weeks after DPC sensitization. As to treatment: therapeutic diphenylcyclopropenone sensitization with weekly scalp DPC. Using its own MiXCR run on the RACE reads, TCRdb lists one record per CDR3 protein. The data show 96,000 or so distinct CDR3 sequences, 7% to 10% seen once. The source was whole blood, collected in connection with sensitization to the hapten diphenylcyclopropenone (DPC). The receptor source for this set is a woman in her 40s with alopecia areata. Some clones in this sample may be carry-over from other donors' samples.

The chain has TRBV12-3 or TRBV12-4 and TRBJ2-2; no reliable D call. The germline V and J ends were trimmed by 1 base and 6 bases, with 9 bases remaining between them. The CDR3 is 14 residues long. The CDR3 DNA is TGTGCCAGCAGTTTAGGACCCGACCCCGGGGAGCTGTTTTTT. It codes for CASSLGPDPGELFF.

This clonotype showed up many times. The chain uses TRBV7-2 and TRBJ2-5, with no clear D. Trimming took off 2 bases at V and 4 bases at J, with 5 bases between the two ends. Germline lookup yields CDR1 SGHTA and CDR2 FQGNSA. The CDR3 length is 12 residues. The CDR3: CASSLSLETQYF. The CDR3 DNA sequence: TGTGCCAGCAGCTTATCGCTAGAGACCCAGTACTTC.

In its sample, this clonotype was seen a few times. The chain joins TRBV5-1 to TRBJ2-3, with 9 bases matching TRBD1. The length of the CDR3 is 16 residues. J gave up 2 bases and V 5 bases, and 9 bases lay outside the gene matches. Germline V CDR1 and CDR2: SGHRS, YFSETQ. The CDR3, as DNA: TGCGCCAGCAGAGATGGACAGGGGACCTACACAGATACGCAGTATTTT. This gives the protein CASRDGQGTYTDTQYF.

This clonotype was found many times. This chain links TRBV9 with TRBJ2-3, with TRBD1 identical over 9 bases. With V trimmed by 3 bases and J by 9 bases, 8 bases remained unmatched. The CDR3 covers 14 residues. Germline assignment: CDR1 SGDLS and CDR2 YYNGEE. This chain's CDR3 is CASSAGTGSWTQYF. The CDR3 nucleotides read TGTGCCAGCAGCGCCGGGACAGGGAGTTGGACGCAGTATTTT. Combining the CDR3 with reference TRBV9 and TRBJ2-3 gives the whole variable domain DSGVTQTPKHLITATGQRVTLRCSPRSGDLSVYWYQQSLDQGLQFLIQYYNGEERAKGNILERFSAQQFPDLHSELNLSSLELGDSALYFCASSAGTGSWTQYFGPGTRLTVL.